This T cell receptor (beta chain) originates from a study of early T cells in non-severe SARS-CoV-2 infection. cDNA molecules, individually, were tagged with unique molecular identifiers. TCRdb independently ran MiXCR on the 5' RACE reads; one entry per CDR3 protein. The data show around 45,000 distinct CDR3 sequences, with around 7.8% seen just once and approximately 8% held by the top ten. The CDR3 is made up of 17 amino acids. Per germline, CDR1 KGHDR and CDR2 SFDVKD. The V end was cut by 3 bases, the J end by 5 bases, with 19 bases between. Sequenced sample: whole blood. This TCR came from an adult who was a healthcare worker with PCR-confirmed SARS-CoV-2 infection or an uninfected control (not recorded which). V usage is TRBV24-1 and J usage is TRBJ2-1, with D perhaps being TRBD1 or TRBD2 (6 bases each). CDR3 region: CATSDVTPGAKNNEQFF. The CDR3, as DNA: TGTGCCACCAGTGATGTCACCCCGGGGGCGAAGAACAATGAGCAGTTCTTC.